This T cell receptor (beta chain) originates from a study of T cell changes during pregnancy in multiple sclerosis. Assay used: immunoSEQ multiplex PCR; TCRdb lists only in-frame clones, some missing. The table has approximately 99,000 clones, over 75% seen once. V shed 0 bases and J 8 bases; nucleotides not matched to a gene: 6. Germline CDR1 and CDR2: MGHRA and YSYEKL. This CDR3 is built from 14 residues. The chain joins TRBV4-1 to TRBJ1-2; TRBD1 aligns across 7 bases. This sample comprised peripheral blood, obtained in the second trimester of pregnancy. This clonotype was obtained from a female donor in good health, enrolled as a control in a pregnancy study. The DNA for the CDR3 is TGCGCCAGCAGCCAAGATGGACAGGTACGAGGCTACACCTTC. Encoded protein: CASSQDGQVRGYTF.